This TCR beta chain was documented in a study of technical replicates of blood from a handful of donors. Generated by immunoSEQ multiplex PCR, the TCRdb table keeps only in-frame clones and is missing some. Among about 70,000 clones, approximately 96% were seen once, and the ten largest hold 0.3% to 0.5%. The CDR3 has 15 residues. V lost 0 bases to trimming and J lost 2 bases; unmatched junction nucleotides: 1. CDR1 and CDR2 (germline): MGHRA, YSYEKL. The material sequenced was T cells isolated from PBMCs. The TCR originated in a human donor in good health. This chain links TRBV4-1 with TRBJ2-7, with 10 bases lining up with TRBD1. CDR3 in amino acids: CASSQEGTGAYEQYF. The CDR3 DNA is TGCGCCAGCAGCCAAGAGGGGACAGGGGCCTACGAGCAGTACTTC.